The clone carrying this T cell receptor (beta chain) came up once. Its antigen is not identified. This entry is derived from a study of T cell repertoires in cytomegalovirus infection. TCRdb called the reads again in MiXCR, with one record for every CDR3 protein. The table has around 800,000 distinct CDR3 sequences, about 30% seen once; the top ten hold around 12%. Trimming cost V 2 bases and J 4 bases, with 5 bases left between them. The CDR3 sequence is 13 residues long. CDR1 and CDR2 from the germline V gene are MDHEN and SYDVKM. The material sequenced was cultured CD8+ T cells from PBMCs, taken from culture after CMV antigen stimulation. The V and J genes are TRBV28 and TRBJ1-4, with no clear D. This receptor was identified in a human donor in good health (CMV status not recorded). Some clones in this sample may be carry-over from other donors' samples. The CDR3 sequence: CASSLPLNEKLFF. In nucleotides, the CDR3 is TGTGCCAGCAGTTTACCACTTAATGAAAAACTGTTTTTT.